One sample yielded the 10 T cell receptor beta chains listed below, sequenced in a study of T cells after yellow fever vaccination. TCRdb reanalysed the 5' RACE reads using MiXCR and keeps one entry per CDR3 protein. The sample has around 300,000 distinct CDR3 sequences, 4.1% seen once. Sequences were derived from PBMCs, sampled 5 days after the yellow fever booster vaccination. Receptors originate from a man younger than 30 who received the YFV17D yellow fever vaccine.

The sample holds a few counts of this clonotype. The rearrangement uses TRBV4-2 and TRBJ2-3; TRBD1 agrees at 10 bases. The CDR3 is 15 residues long. The V and J ends lost 2 bases and 4 bases, in that order; junction bases with no gene match: 3. The germline V gene encodes CDR1 LGHNA and CDR2 YNFKEQ. CDR3 nucleotides: TGTGCCAGCAGCCAACCGACAGGGGGCGCAGATACGCAGTATTTT. It is translated as CASSQPTGGADTQYF.

This clonotype was counted between two and nine times. The J gene is TRBJ2-5, the V gene TRBV27; maybe TRBD1 (6 bases). Germline V gene sequence: CDR1 MNHEY, CDR2 SMNVEV (reference sequence). V lost 3 bases to trimming and J lost 5 bases, with 16 bases between them. This CDR3 region has 15 residues. CDR3 sequence: CASSFLRDNEETQYF. The CDR3 DNA reads as TGTGCCAGCAGTTTCTTAAGGGACAACGAGGAGACCCAGTACTTC.

This clonotype was observed many times. A much larger clone is a single base away; this may be a read error. The chain recombines TRBV7-9 with TRBJ1-1; 7 positions agree with TRBD1. V was pared by 2 bases and J by 5 bases, with 2 bases of the junction left unmatched. CDR3 length equals 13 residues. From germline, CDR1 is SEHNR and CDR2 FQNEAQ (reference sequence). The CDR3 coding sequence is TGTGCCAGCAGCTTACAGGGGGAGACTGAAGCTTTCTTT. This sequence encodes CASSLQGETEAFF.

In its sample, this clonotype was seen many times. The chain recombines TRBV5-4 with TRBJ2-1, with no clear D. CDR1 and CDR2 (germline): SGHNT, YYREEE (reference sequence). V was trimmed by 1 base and J by 1 base, leaving 9 bases between them. The CDR3 covers 15 residues. CDR3 in amino acids: CASSLTDSSYNEQFF. DNA of the CDR3: TGTGCCAGCAGCTTGACTGACTCTTCCTACAATGAGCAGTTCTTC.

This rearrangement joins TRBV12-3 or TRBV12-4 to TRBJ2-1, with TRBD1 matching 7 bases. V lost 6 bases to trimming and J lost 5 bases; unmatched junction nucleotides: 10. This CDR3 spans 15 amino acids. This CDR3 reads CASSRGKGQDNEQFF. For the CDR3, the DNA is TGTGCCAGCAGCCGAGGAAAAGGACAGGACAATGAGCAGTTCTTC.

This clonotype appeared a few times. V gene TRBV20-1 combines with J gene TRBJ2-5; D unresolved. Looked up from germline, CDR1 is DFQATT and CDR2 is SNEGSKA (reference sequence). The CDR3 runs to 12 residues. The ends were cut back, 3 bases at V and 5 bases at J, with 10 bases in the middle. The DNA for the CDR3 is TGCAGTGCTAGTAAGAGTAGCGAGACCCAGTACTTC. Protein: CSASKSSETQYF.

This clonotype turned up a few times. The chain links TRBV10-3 to TRBJ1-2; 9 bases fit TRBD1. From germline, CDR1 is ENHRY and CDR2 SYGVKD. With 5 bases clipped from V and 4 bases from J, the junction kept 8 bases outside the gene matches. The CDR3 covers 15 residues. DNA for the CDR3: TGTGCCATCAGTACAGGGGGCGACCTCATCTATGGCTACACCTTC. Its translation: CAISTGGDLIYGYTF.

This clonotype was seen repeatedly, ten times or more. This rearrangement joins TRBV9 to TRBJ2-2, with TRBD1 as a possible D gene (6 bases). Germline assignment: CDR1 SGDLS and CDR2 YYNGEE. V shed 4 bases and J shed 0 bases, with 16 bases lying between them. The CDR3 totals 17 residues. CDR3 DNA: TGTGCCAGCAGCCCCTATTATGGGACAACGAACACCGGGGAGCTGTTTTTT. Translation: CASSPYYGTTNTGELFF.

This clonotype was detected a few times. The gene calls are TRBV6-5 and TRBJ2-1; 10 bases are a match to TRBD2. The V gene's germline CDR1 is MNHEY and CDR2 SVGAGI. The CDR3 loop spans 15 amino acids. Germline trimming cut 1 base from V and 7 bases from J; bases unmatched to any gene: 4. DNA of the CDR3: TGTGCCAGCAGTTACTTAGCGGGGGGAGGGAATGAGCAGTTCTTC. Its protein product is CASSYLAGGGNEQFF.

The rearrangement uses TRBV7-9 and TRBJ1-6; D ambiguous. This CDR3 is 14 amino acids long. Trimming stripped 6 bases from V and 10 bases from J, with 16 bases between. The germline V gene has CDR1 SEHNR and CDR2 FQNEAQ (reference sequence). The CDR3 sequence is CASRAEGFGSPLHF. DNA for the CDR3: TGTGCCAGCAGGGCCGAAGGCTTTGGGTCACCCCTCCACTTT. Using reference TRBV7-9 and TRBJ1-6 for the parts outside the CDR3, the full variable domain is DTGVSQNPRHKITKRGQNVTFRCDPISEHNRLYWYRQTLGQGPEFLTYFQNEAQLEKSRLLSDRFSAERPKGSFSTLEIQRTEQGDSAMYLCASRAEGFGSPLHFGNGTRLTVT.